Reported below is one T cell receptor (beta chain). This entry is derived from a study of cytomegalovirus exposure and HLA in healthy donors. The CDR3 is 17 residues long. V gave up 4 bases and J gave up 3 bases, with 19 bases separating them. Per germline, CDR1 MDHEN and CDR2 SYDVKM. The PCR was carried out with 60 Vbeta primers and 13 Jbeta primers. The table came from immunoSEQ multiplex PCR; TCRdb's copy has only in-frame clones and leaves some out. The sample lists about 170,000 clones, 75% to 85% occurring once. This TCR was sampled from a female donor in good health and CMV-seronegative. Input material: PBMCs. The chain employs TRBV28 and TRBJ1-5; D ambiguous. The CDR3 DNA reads TGTGCCAGCAGTTACCCCTCCGACAATCTGATCAATCAGCCCCAGCATTTT. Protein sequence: CASSYPSDNLINQPQHF.